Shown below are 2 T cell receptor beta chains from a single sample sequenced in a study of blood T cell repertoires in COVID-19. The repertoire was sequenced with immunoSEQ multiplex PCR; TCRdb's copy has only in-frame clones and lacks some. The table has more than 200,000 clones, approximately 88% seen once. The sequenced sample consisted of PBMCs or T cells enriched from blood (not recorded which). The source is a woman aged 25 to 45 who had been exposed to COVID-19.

CDR3: CASSYSDRNTEAFF. In DNA, the CDR3 is TGTGCCAGCAGTTACTCTGACAGGAACACTGAAGCTTTCTTT. The rearrangement uses TRBV6-5 and TRBJ1-1; possible D gene TRBD1, 5 bases. Trimming removed 0 bases from V and 1 base from J, with 6 bases in between. Germline V gene lookup returns CDR1 MNHEY and CDR2 SVGAGI. This CDR3 has 14 amino acids.

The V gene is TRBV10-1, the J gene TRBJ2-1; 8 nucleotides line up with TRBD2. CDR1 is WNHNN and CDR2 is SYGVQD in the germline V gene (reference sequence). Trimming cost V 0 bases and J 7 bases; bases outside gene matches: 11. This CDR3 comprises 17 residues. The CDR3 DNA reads TGCGCCAGCAGTGAGTCACGAGAAGCGGGAGTCCAAAATGAGCAGTTCTTC. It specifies CASSESREAGVQNEQFF.